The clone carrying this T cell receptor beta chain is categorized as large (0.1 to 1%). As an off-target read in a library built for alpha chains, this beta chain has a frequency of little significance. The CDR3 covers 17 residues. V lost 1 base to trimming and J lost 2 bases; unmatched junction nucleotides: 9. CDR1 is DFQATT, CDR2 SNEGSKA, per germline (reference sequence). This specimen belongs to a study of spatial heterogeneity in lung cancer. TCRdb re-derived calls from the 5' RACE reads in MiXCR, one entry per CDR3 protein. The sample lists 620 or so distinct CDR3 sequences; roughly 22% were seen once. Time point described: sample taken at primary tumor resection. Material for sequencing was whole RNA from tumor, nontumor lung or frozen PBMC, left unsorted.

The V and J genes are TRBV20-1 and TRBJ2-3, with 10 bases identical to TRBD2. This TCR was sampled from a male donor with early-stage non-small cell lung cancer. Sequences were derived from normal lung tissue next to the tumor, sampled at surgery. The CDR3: CSARAHSGGFNTDTQYF. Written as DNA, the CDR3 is TGCAGTGCTAGAGCCCATAGCGGGGGGTTTAACACAGATACGCAGTATTTT.